This entry lists 32 T cell receptor beta chains sequenced from one sample in a study of cytomegalovirus exposure and HLA in healthy donors. The study ran its PCR with 60 Vbeta and 13 Jbeta primers. This table comes from immunoSEQ multiplex PCR, and its TCRdb copy is limited to in-frame clones, with some not included. The sample has about 96,000 clones, about four fifths seen once. Specimen: PBMCs. These receptors all stem from a female donor in good health and CMV-seropositive.

The chain carries TRBV4-1 and TRBJ2-5, with 12 bases that match TRBD2. The CDR3 length is 16 residues. Germline V gene data show CDR1 as MGHRA and CDR2 as YSYEKL. The J segment lost 7 bases and the V segment lost 1 base, leaving 7 bases of the junction unmatched. This chain's CDR3 is CASSQGTSGVLRTQYF. The CDR3 region has the DNA TGCGCCAGCAGCCAAGGGACTAGCGGGGTCCTTCGGACCCAGTACTTC.

The chain links TRBV10-3 to TRBJ2-7; 7 bases match TRBD1. The V gene end was trimmed by 6 bases and the J gene end by 4 bases; junction bases not matched to a gene: 12. CDR1 is ENHRY and CDR2 is SYGVKD in the germline V gene. The CDR3 contains 15 residues. CDR3 protein: CAIRSETGDRYEQYF. The CDR3 DNA follows: TGTGCCATCAGATCTGAAACAGGGGATCGATACGAGCAGTACTTC.

This clone appeared once. This chain links TRBV4-2 with TRBJ1-2; D remains ambiguous. V was cut by 0 bases and J by 3 bases, with 11 bases left in between. The germline CDR1 and CDR2 sequences are LGHNA and YNFKEQ. This CDR3 spans 15 amino acids. The CDR3 DNA sequence: TGTGCCAGCAGCCAAGATATACGACACCACTATGGCTACACCTTC. Translation: CASSQDIRHHYGYTF.

This chain joins TRBV7-2 and TRBJ1-2; D uncertain. The germline V gene encodes CDR1 SGHTA and CDR2 FQGNSA. The CDR3 is made up of 13 amino acids. Trimming took 5 bases from V and 7 from J, leaving 14 bases between them. CDR3 sequence reads: CASSPYLEGGYTF. The CDR3 nucleotides read TGTGCCAGCAGCCCCTACCTGGAGGGTGGCTACACCTTC.

The chain recombines TRBV18 with TRBJ1-4; 7 bases are shared with TRBD1. The CDR3 runs to 13 residues. CDR1 and CDR2 (germline): KGHSH, LQKENI. V shed 3 bases and J 6 bases; nucleotides not matched to a gene: 1. The CDR3 coding sequence is TGTGCCAGCTCACCCGGACAGGATGAAAAACTGTTTTTT. Protein product: CASSPGQDEKLFF.

This chain uses TRBV6-5 with TRBJ1-1, with D possibly matching TRBD1 (6 bases). The CDR3 loop spans 11 amino acids. V was pared by 5 bases and J by 8 bases, with 9 bases between. Germline CDR1 and CDR2: MNHEY and SVGAGI. The CDR3 sequence is CASSDRFEAFF. CDR3 nucleotides: TGTGCCAGCAGTGACAGGTTCGAAGCTTTCTTT.

A word on this clone: This sample also contains other DNA sequences that code for the same CDR3. V usage is TRBV28 and J usage is TRBJ2-1; TRBD2 agrees at 7 bases. The CDR3 extends over 14 amino acids. Looked up from germline, CDR1 is MDHEN and CDR2 is SYDVKM. With 5 bases clipped from V and 0 bases from J, the junction kept 1 base outside the gene matches. The CDR3 reads CASSRGGSYNEQFF. In nucleotides, the CDR3 is TGTGCCAGCAGTCGCGGGGGCTCCTACAATGAGCAGTTCTTC.

The rearrangement links TRBV6-5 to TRBJ1-1; TRBD1 aligns across 12 bases. The CDR3 covers 15 residues. The trim removed 5 bases at V and 11 bases at J, leaving 12 bases unmatched. The germline V gene encodes CDR1 MNHEY and CDR2 SVGAGI. CDR3 in amino acids: CASSRTGTGGATAFF. CDR3 nucleotides: TGTGCCAGCAGTCGAACCGGGACAGGGGGCGCGACGGCTTTCTTT.

This chain links TRBV5-4 with TRBJ2-2; TRBD2 agrees at 8 bases. The CDR3 extends over 16 amino acids. V lost 9 bases to trimming and J lost 7 bases; unmatched junction nucleotides: 17. CDR1 and CDR2 (germline): SGHNT, YYREEE (reference sequence). CDR3 sequence (DNA): TGTGCCACTCATTCCACGGCGGGGGGCGGTAGCGGGGAGCTGTTTTTT. Translating gives CATHSTAGGGSGELFF.

The genes are TRBV19 and TRBJ2-1; 9 bases are a match to TRBD2. Germline lookup yields CDR1 LNHDA and CDR2 SQIVND (reference sequence). V was pared by 9 bases and J by 7 bases, with 10 bases of the junction left unmatched. This CDR3 spans 14 amino acids. The CDR3 reads CASASAGGRNEQFF. CDR3 sequence (DNA): TGTGCCAGCGCCTCAGCGGGGGGAAGGAATGAGCAGTTCTTC.

V is TRBV7-2 and J is TRBJ1-5; D call uncertain. The CDR3 is 13 amino acids. Trimming shortened V by 4 bases and J by 3 bases, and 7 bases separated the two germline ends. CDR1 and CDR2 from the germline V gene are SGHTA and FQGNSA. CDR3 DNA: TGTGCCAGCAGCTCGGGAGTCAATCAGCCCCAGCATTTT. This gives the protein CASSSGVNQPQHF.

The V gene is TRBV7-2, the J gene TRBJ2-1; TRBD2 agrees at 7 bases. This CDR3 comprises 15 residues. CDR1 is SGHTA and CDR2 is FQGNSA in the germline V gene. The ends lost 2 bases at V and 4 bases at J; junction bases unmatched: 5. CDR3 DNA sequence: TGTGCCAGCAGCTTAACCGGGACTACTTACAATGAGCAGTTCTTC. Amino acid sequence: CASSLTGTTYNEQFF.

The chain joins TRBV27 to TRBJ2-7; 8 nucleotides line up with TRBD2. This CDR3 has 13 amino acids. Germline trimming cut 4 bases from V and 9 bases from J; bases unmatched to any gene: 8. CDR1 and CDR2 from the germline V gene are MNHEY and SMNVEV (reference sequence). Here the CDR3 reads CASSSGGGLGQYF. In DNA form, the CDR3 reads TGTGCCAGCAGTTCTGGCGGGGGGCTGGGGCAGTACTTC.

The chain is built from TRBV7-9 and TRBJ2-7, with 11 bases identical to TRBD2. V trimming: 6 bases; J trimming: 3 bases; junction bases outside the gene matches: 7. The CDR3 extends over 15 amino acids. From germline, CDR1 is SEHNR and CDR2 FQNEAQ (reference sequence). CDR3 sequence: CASRPTSGEVYEQYF. CDR3 sequence (DNA): TGTGCCAGCAGGCCGACTAGCGGGGAAGTCTACGAGCAGTACTTC.

The chain couples TRBV2 to TRBJ2-1; D is possibly TRBD2 (7 bases). Trimming shortened V by 8 bases and J by 9 bases, and 26 bases separated the two germline ends. In germline, CDR1 is SNHLY, CDR2 FYNNEI. The CDR3 length is 16 residues. The CDR3 DNA reads as TGTGCCAGCGTCTCTACAGGGAGGGACCTGAGTGGTGAGCAGTTCTTC. Its translation is CASVSTGRDLSGEQFF.

This chain connects TRBV30 to TRBJ1-1; 9 positions match TRBD1. Trimming removed 5 bases from V and 8 bases from J; junction bases left unmatched: 3. There are 11 residues in the CDR3. Looked up from germline, CDR1 is GTSNPN and CDR2 is SVGIG (reference sequence). The CDR3 DNA follows: TGTGCCTGGGGGGACAGGGCAGAAGCTTTCTTT. Translation gives CAWGDRAEAFF.

The chain uses TRBV10-1 and TRBJ1-5, with D maybe TRBD1 (6 bases). The CDR3 runs 15 residues. Germline assignment: CDR1 WNHNN and CDR2 SYGVQD (reference sequence). Trimming cost V 1 base and J 2 bases, with 9 bases left between them. The CDR3 here is CASSELPGGNQPQHF. In nucleotides, the CDR3 is TGCGCCAGCAGTGAGTTACCAGGGGGCAATCAGCCCCAGCATTTT.

The chain couples TRBV6-4 to TRBJ2-7, with D possibly TRBD2 on 6 matching bases. The CDR3 is 14 residues long. Trimming removed 6 bases at V and 0 bases at J, with 12 bases between. The germline V gene has CDR1 MRHNA and CDR2 SNTAGT. This chain's CDR3 is CASRMDGSSYEQYF. The CDR3 nucleotides read TGTGCCAGCAGAATGGACGGGAGCTCCTACGAGCAGTACTTC.

The rearrangement joins TRBV6-5 to TRBJ1-1; 7 bases map to TRBD1. The CDR3 has 14 amino acids. The germline V gene encodes CDR1 MNHEY and CDR2 SVGAGI. The J segment lost 5 bases and the V segment lost 6 bases, leaving 9 bases of the junction unmatched. The CDR3 spells CASSRQGKGTEAFF. CDR3 bases: TGTGCCAGCAGCAGACAGGGAAAAGGTACTGAAGCTTTCTTT.

The genes are TRBV30 and TRBJ1-2; D possibly corresponds to TRBD1 (5 bases). The germline V gene encodes CDR1 GTSNPN and CDR2 SVGIG (reference sequence). V lost 1 base and J 4 bases, leaving 10 bases between the germline ends. This CDR3 region has 13 residues. This chain's CDR3 is CAWSATVFYGYTF. CDR3 sequence (DNA): TGTGCCTGGAGTGCGACAGTTTTCTATGGCTACACCTTC.

This clone was counted between two and nine times. CDR3 sequence: CAGGDRADTEAFF. The CDR3, as DNA: TGTGCCGGCGGCGACAGGGCGGACACTGAAGCTTTCTTT. The chain carries TRBV10-3 and TRBJ1-1, with 7 bases that match TRBD1. The CDR3 is made up of 13 amino acids. V was pared by 11 bases and J by 3 bases, with 9 bases of the junction left unmatched. The germline gives CDR1 ENHRY, CDR2 SYGVKD.

In its sample, this clone was seen a few times. The genes are TRBV7-9 and TRBJ1-1; TRBD1 is a possible D gene (6 bases). This CDR3 contains 15 residues. Germline CDR1 reads SEHNR; CDR2 reads FQNEAQ (reference sequence). The V end lost 3 bases, the J end lost 4 bases, and 15 bases lay between the germline ends. CDR3 protein: CASSFLSGAGTEAFF. DNA for the CDR3: TGTGCCAGCAGCTTTCTTTCAGGGGCCGGCACTGAAGCTTTCTTT.

This clone was counted a few times. The chain uses TRBV19 and TRBJ2-7; D uncertain. The CDR3 extends over 14 amino acids. The V end lost 3 bases, the J end lost 2 bases, and 11 bases lay between the germline ends. In germline, CDR1 is LNHDA, CDR2 SQIVND (reference sequence). The CDR3: CASSMMAGPYEQYF. The CDR3 coding sequence is TGTGCCAGTAGTATGATGGCAGGTCCCTACGAGCAGTACTTC.

This clone was counted a few times. No DNA is shown, since the ends of the CDR3 on it are uncertain; the CDR3 is the one TCRdb lists. V and J are TRBV5-6 and TRBJ1-1; the tabulated D call, TRBD1, remains unverified against the DNA. The germline V gene encodes CDR1 SGHDT and CDR2 YYEEEE. The CDR3 has 14 residues if both end residues are counted. The CDR3 protein is CASSFRARATEAFF.

The chain is built from TRBV28 and TRBJ1-2, with 7 nucleotides matching TRBD1. V lost 7 bases, J lost 1 base, and 3 bases stayed unmatched. The germline V gene encodes CDR1 MDHEN and CDR2 SYDVKM. CDR3 length: 13 residues. The CDR3 DNA sequence: TGTGCCAGCACCCAGGGGGTTAACTATGGCTACACCTTC. This sequence encodes CASTQGVNYGYTF.

The chain carries TRBV28 and TRBJ1-2, with 9 bases lining up with TRBD1. There are 14 residues in the CDR3. Looked up from germline, CDR1 is MDHEN and CDR2 is SYDVKM. The junction had 6 bases not matched to a gene; V was cut back by 5 bases and J by 5 bases. CDR3 sequence (DNA): TGTGCCAGCAGTCCACAGGGGGCGCATTATGGCTACACCTTC. Residues: CASSPQGAHYGYTF.

In its sample, this clone was seen once. The J gene is TRBJ1-2, the V gene TRBV7-6; a weak D match, TRBD1 (5 bases). CDR3 size: 14 residues. Trimming removed 5 bases from V and 4 bases from J, with 14 bases in between. Per germline, CDR1 SGHVS and CDR2 FNYEAQ. The CDR3 region is CASSPRGAGYGYTF. DNA of the CDR3: TGTGCCAGCAGCCCAAGGGGCGCCGGCTATGGCTACACCTTC.

This chain uses TRBV7-2 with TRBJ1-5, with D maybe TRBD1 (5 bases). The CDR3 spans 14 residues. In germline, CDR1 is SGHTA, CDR2 FQGNSA. Trimming stripped 4 bases from V and 0 bases from J, with 7 bases between. CDR3 sequence: CASSSGISNQPQHF. For the CDR3, the DNA is TGTGCCAGCAGCTCAGGGATTAGCAATCAGCCCCAGCATTTT.

This chain joins TRBV7-2 and TRBJ2-2, with a possible D match to TRBD2 (5 bases). Trimming removed 8 bases at V and 3 bases at J, with 22 bases between. The CDR3 loop spans 17 amino acids. The germline V gene encodes CDR1 SGHTA and CDR2 FQGNSA. CDR3: CASLRAGLTRDTGELFF. In nucleotides, the CDR3 is TGTGCCAGCCTGAGGGCAGGTCTTACGCGGGACACCGGGGAGCTGTTTTTT.

The chain joins TRBV9 to TRBJ2-7; D gene uncertain. The CDR3 spans 15 residues. Trimming pared 4 bases from V and 3 bases from J, leaving 17 bases between. The germline V gene encodes CDR1 SGDLS and CDR2 YYNGEE. As DNA, the CDR3 is TGTGCCAGCAGCTCAGGCCCCCAGGCTGGCTACGAGCAGTACTTC. This gives the protein CASSSGPQAGYEQYF.

V and J are TRBV19 and TRBJ2-1, with 13 bases that match TRBD2. CDR1 is LNHDA and CDR2 is SQIVND in the germline V gene (reference sequence). This CDR3 has 16 amino acids. J was trimmed by 5 bases and V by 7 bases; bases with no gene match: 8. CDR3 in amino acids: CASIHTSGGGNNEQFF. The DNA for the CDR3 is TGTGCCAGTATCCATACTAGCGGGGGGGGGAACAATGAGCAGTTCTTC.

J is TRBJ2-2 and V is TRBV7-9; a weak D match, TRBD2 (6 bases). This CDR3 contains 14 residues. Germline V gene data show CDR1 as SEHNR and CDR2 as FQNEAQ (reference sequence). V was cut by 3 bases and J by 5 bases, with 10 bases left in between. CDR3 nucleotides: TGTGCCAGCAGCTTGCGGGGAGGTACCGGGGAGCTGTTTTTT. Its protein product is CASSLRGGTGELFF. Combining the CDR3 with reference TRBV7-9 and TRBJ2-2 gives the whole variable domain DTGVSQNPRHKITKRGQNVTFRCDPISEHNRLYWYRQTLGQGPEFLTYFQNEAQLEKSRLLSDRFSAERPKGSFSTLEIQRTEQGDSAMYLCASSLRGGTGELFFGEGSRLTVL.